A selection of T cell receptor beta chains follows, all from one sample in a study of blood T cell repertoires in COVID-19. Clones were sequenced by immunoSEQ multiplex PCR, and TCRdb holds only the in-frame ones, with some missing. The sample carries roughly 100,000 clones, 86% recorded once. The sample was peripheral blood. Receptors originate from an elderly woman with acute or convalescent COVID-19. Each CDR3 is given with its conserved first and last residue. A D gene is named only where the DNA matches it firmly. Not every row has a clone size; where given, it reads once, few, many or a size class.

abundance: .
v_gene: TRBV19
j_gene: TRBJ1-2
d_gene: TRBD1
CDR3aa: CASSIWDREEAGYTF
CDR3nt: TGTGCCAGTAGTATTTGGGACAGGGAAGAGGCTGGCTACACCTTC

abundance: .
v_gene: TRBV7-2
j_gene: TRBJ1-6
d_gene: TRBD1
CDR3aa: CASSTGTGESPLHF
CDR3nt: TGTGCCAGCAGCACCGGGACAGGGGAGTCACCCCTCCACTTT

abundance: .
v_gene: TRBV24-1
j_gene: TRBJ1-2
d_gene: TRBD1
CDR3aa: CATSRDRGQGGYTF
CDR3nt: TGTGCCACCTCCAGGGACAGGGGTCAGGGTGGCTACACCTTC

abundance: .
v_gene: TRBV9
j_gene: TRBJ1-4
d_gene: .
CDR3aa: CASSVGNLGEELFF
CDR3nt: TGTGCCAGCAGCGTAGGAAACTTGGGTGAGGAACTGTTTTTT

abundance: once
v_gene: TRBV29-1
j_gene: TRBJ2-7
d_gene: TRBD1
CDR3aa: CSVSTGTVTYEQYF
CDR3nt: TGCAGCGTCTCCACCGGGACAGTTACCTACGAGCAGTACTTC

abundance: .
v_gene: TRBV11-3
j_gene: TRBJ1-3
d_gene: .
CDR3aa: CASSLEGASSGNTIYF
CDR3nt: TGTGCCAGCAGCTTAGAGGGGGCGAGCTCTGGAAACACCATATATTTT

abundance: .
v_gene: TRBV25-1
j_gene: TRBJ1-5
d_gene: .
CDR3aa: CASSEGHSNQPQHF
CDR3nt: TGTGCCAGCAGTGAGGGACATAGCAATCAGCCCCAGCATTTT

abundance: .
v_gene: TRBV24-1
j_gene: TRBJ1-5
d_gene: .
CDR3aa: CATSDLYSNQPQHF
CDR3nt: TGTGCCACCAGTGACCTTTATAGCAATCAGCCCCAGCATTTT

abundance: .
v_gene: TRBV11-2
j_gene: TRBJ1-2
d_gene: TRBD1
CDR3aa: CASGQGNYGYTF
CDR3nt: TGTGCCAGTGGACAGGGAAACTATGGCTACACCTTC

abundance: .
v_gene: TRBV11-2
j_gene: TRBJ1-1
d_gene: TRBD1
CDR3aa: CASSLRGRNTEAFF
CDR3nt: TGTGCCAGCAGCTTAAGGGGGCGGAACACTGAAGCTTTCTTT

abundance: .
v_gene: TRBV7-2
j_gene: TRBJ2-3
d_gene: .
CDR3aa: CASSLAVAIFADTQYF
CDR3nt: TGTGCCAGCAGCTTAGCGGTAGCGATCTTTGCAGATACGCAGTATTTT

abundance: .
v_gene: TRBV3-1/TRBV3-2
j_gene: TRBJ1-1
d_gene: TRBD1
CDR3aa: CASSQDGQGHEAFF
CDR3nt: TGTGCCAGCAGCCAAGATGGACAGGGCCACGAAGCTTTCTTT

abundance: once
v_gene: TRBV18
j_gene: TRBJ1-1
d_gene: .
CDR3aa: CASSPQGGTEAFF
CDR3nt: TGTGCCAGCTCACCCCAGGGAGGGACTGAAGCTTTCTTT

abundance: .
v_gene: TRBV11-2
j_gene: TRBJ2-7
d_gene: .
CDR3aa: CASSSGSYEQYF
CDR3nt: TGTGCCAGCAGTTCAGGGTCCTACGAGCAGTACTTC

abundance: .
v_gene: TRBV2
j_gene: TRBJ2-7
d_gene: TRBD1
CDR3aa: CASKIETGGYEQYF
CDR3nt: TGTGCCAGCAAGATAGAGACAGGGGGCTACGAGCAGTACTTC

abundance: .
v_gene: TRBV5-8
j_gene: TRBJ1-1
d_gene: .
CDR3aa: CASSVQGYTEAFF
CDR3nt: TGTGCCAGCAGCGTGCAGGGTTACACTGAAGCTTTCTTT

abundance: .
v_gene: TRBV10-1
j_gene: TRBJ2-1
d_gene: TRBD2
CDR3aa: CASSERGGGTKNNEQFF
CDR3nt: TGCGCCAGCAGTGAGCGGGGCGGGGGGACTAAGAACAATGAGCAGTTCTTC

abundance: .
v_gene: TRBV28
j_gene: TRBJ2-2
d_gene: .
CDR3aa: CISRSGYTGELFF
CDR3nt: TGTATTTCACGATCAGGGTACACCGGGGAGCTGTTTTTT

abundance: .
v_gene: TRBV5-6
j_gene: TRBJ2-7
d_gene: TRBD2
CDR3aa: CASSLVGLAGYEQYF
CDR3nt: TGTGCCAGCAGCTTGGTGGGACTAGCGGGCTACGAGCAGTACTTC

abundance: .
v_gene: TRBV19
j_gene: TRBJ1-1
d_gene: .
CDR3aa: CASSKYPRGTEAFF
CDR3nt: TGTGCCAGTAGTAAGTACCCCAGGGGCACTGAAGCTTTCTTT

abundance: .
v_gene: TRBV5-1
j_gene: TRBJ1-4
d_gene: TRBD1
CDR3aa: CASSLGTGTNEKLFF
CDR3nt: TGCGCCAGCAGCTTGGGGACAGGAACTAATGAAAAACTGTTTTTT

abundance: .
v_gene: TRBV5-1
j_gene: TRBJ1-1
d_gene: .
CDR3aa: CASSLVSRGNTEAFF
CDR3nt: TGCGCCAGCAGCTTGGTGTCAAGAGGGAACACTGAAGCTTTCTTT